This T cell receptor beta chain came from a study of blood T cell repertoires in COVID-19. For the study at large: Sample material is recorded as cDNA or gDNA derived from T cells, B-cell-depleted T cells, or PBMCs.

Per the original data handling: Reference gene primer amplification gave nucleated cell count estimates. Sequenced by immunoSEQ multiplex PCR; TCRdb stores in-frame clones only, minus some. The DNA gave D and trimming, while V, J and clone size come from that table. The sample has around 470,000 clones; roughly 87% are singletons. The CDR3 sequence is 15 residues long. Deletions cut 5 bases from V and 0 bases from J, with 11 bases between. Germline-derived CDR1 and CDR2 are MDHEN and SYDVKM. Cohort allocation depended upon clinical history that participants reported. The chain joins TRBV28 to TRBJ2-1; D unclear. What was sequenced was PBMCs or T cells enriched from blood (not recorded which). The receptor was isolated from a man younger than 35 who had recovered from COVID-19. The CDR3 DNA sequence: TGTGCCAGCAGTAACACACTAAGCTCCTACAATGAGCAGTTCTTC. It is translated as CASSNTLSSYNEQFF.